One sample yielded the 26 T cell receptor beta chains listed below, sequenced in a study of cytomegalovirus exposure and HLA in healthy donors. PCR involved 60 Vbeta and 13 Jbeta primers. The data were produced by immunoSEQ multiplex PCR, yet TCRdb's version contains in-frame clones alone and is incomplete. The data hold about 140,000 clones, with 70% to 80% observed a single time. Sequenced material: PBMCs. All receptors come from a female donor in good health and CMV-seronegative.

This clone was seen more than once but under ten times. The chain combines TRBV19 with TRBJ1-3; D may be TRBD1 (6 bases). V lost 3 bases, J lost 1 base, and 10 bases lay in between. This CDR3 has 15 amino acids. Per germline, CDR1 LNHDA and CDR2 SQIVND (reference sequence). CDR3 in DNA: TGTGCCAGTAGTATCGACAGGACTTCTGGAAACACCATATATTTT. The encoded protein is CASSIDRTSGNTIYF.

J is TRBJ1-1 and V is TRBV7-2, with 7 bases aligning to TRBD1. Trimming removed 5 bases from V and 1 base from J; junction bases left unmatched: 7. Germline-derived CDR1 and CDR2 are SGHTA and FQGNSA. The CDR3 totals 15 residues. The CDR3: CASSPRTGQNTEAFF. CDR3 nucleotides: TGTGCCAGCAGCCCTCGGACAGGACAGAACACTGAAGCTTTCTTT.

This clone was seen just once. This sequence joins TRBV15 and TRBJ2-2, with 7 bases identical to TRBD1. With V trimmed by 0 bases and J by 4 bases, 8 bases remained unmatched. The V gene's germline CDR1 is LNHNV and CDR2 YYDKDF (reference sequence). CDR3 size: 17 residues. The CDR3 DNA reads TGTGCCACCAGCAGAGATCGGGGACAGAGGGTCACCGGGGAGCTGTTTTTT. It codes for CATSRDRGQRVTGELFF.

The CDR3 region is CASSPNAAGELFF. In DNA form, the CDR3 reads TGCGCCAGCAGCCCCAACGCGGCCGGGGAGCTGTTTTTT. V is TRBV5-1 and J is TRBJ2-2; D gene ambiguous. V dropped 4 bases and J dropped 6 bases, with 10 bases sitting between them. This CDR3 contains 13 residues. Per germline, CDR1 SGHRS and CDR2 YFSETQ.

This clone was observed a handful of times. V usage is TRBV6-5 and J usage is TRBJ2-6; D possibly corresponds to TRBD2 (5 bases). Deletions cut 0 bases from V and 1 base from J, with 7 bases between. From germline, CDR1 is MNHEY and CDR2 SVGAGI. This CDR3 spans 16 amino acids. CDR3 amino acids: CASSYSRDSGANVLTF. The CDR3 coding sequence is TGTGCCAGCAGTTACTCCCGGGATTCTGGGGCCAACGTCCTGACTTTC.

The V gene is TRBV7-2, the J gene TRBJ2-7; tentatively, D is TRBD2 (5 bases). The CDR3 consists of 14 residues. Trimming left V 10 bases short and J 5 bases short, with 21 bases between. The V gene's germline CDR1 is SGHTA and CDR2 FQGNSA. CDR3 sequence (DNA): TGTGCCACCAACGGTCTAGGGAATAGCGACGAGCAGTACTTC. Protein product: CATNGLGNSDEQYF.

This clone was counted a few times. This rearrangement joins TRBV5-1 to TRBJ1-3, with a tentative D call TRBD1 (5 bases). The germline CDR1 and CDR2 sequences are SGHRS and YFSETQ. The CDR3 contains 15 residues. V was clipped by 2 bases and J by 2 bases, with 11 bases between them. CDR3 amino acids: CASSFDGRAGNTIYF. Written as DNA, the CDR3 is TGCGCCAGCAGCTTCGATGGCAGGGCTGGAAACACCATATATTTT.

The chain is built from TRBV6-5 and TRBJ2-2; TRBD1 matches at 7 bases. V trimming: 5 bases; J trimming: 2 bases; junction bases outside the gene matches: 5. The germline V gene encodes CDR1 MNHEY and CDR2 SVGAGI. CDR3 length equals 15 residues. The DNA of the CDR3 is TGTGCCAGCAGTCAGGACAGGATTAACACCGGGGAGCTGTTTTTT. Translated, it gives CASSQDRINTGELFF.

About this clone: This same CDR3 is encoded by further DNA sequences in the sample. The chain has TRBV5-1 and TRBJ2-5; the D gene is possibly TRBD1 (5 bases). Germline V gene lookup returns CDR1 SGHRS and CDR2 YFSETQ. V lost 0 bases to trimming and J lost 5 bases, with 11 bases between them. This CDR3 has 14 amino acids. The DNA for the CDR3 is TGCGCCAGCAGCTTGGGGCAGGGAAGGGAGACCCAGTACTTC. Translated, it gives CASSLGQGRETQYF.

This chain joins TRBV27 and TRBJ2-3; 7 nucleotides agree with TRBD2. The trim removed 7 bases at V and 2 bases at J, leaving 6 bases unmatched. CDR3 length: 14 residues. CDR1 is MNHEY and CDR2 is SMNVEV in the germline V gene (reference sequence). The CDR3 region has the DNA TGTGCCAGCACCCCAGCGGGAAACACAGATACGCAGTATTTT. This encodes CASTPAGNTDTQYF.

The V and J genes are TRBV10-1 and TRBJ1-4; D is undetermined. V dropped 0 bases and J dropped 6 bases, with 8 bases sitting between them. Germline CDR1 is WNHNN and CDR2 is SYGVQD (reference sequence). The CDR3 length is 14 residues. CDR3 in amino acids: CASSESSSYEKLFF. CDR3 nucleotide sequence: TGCGCCAGCAGTGAGTCCTCGTCTTATGAAAAACTGTTTTTT.

The chain links TRBV6-1 to TRBJ2-3; 10 positions agree with TRBD2. The CDR3 runs 16 residues. Germline CDR1 MNHNS, CDR2 SASEGT. J lost 6 bases, V lost 0 bases, and 6 bases had no gene match. The CDR3 sequence: CASSEAASGGWDTQYF. In nucleotides, the CDR3 is TGTGCCAGCAGTGAAGCGGCTAGCGGGGGATGGGATACGCAGTATTTT.

The V gene is TRBV7-2, the J gene TRBJ2-1; TRBD2 matches 9 bases. With V trimmed by 1 base and J by 8 bases, 6 bases remained unmatched. The CDR3 runs 15 residues. Germline assignment: CDR1 SGHTA and CDR2 FQGNSA. DNA of the CDR3: TGTGCCAGCAGCTTAGGGGGCGGGAGGGGATATGAGCAGTTCTTC. Protein product: CASSLGGGRGYEQFF.

This clone appeared a few times. The chain links TRBV2 to TRBJ1-1; 7 nucleotides agree with TRBD1. Looked up from germline, CDR1 is SNHLY and CDR2 is FYNNEI. V lost 6 bases and J lost 5; bases outside the gene matches: 9. There are 14 residues in the CDR3. The DNA of the CDR3 is TGTGCCAGCAGACCCGGACAGGACGGGACTGAAGCTTTCTTT. It specifies CASRPGQDGTEAFF.

The V gene is TRBV19, the J gene TRBJ2-1; D may be TRBD1 (6 bases). The CDR3 loop spans 14 amino acids. The V end lost 5 bases, the J end lost 2 bases, and 10 bases lay between the germline ends. The germline gives CDR1 LNHDA, CDR2 SQIVND (reference sequence). As DNA, the CDR3 is TGTGCCAGTAGTTCGGGACAACCCTACAATGAGCAGTTCTTC. It is translated as CASSSGQPYNEQFF. The full variable domain, its missing parts supplied by reference TRBV19 and TRBJ2-1, is DGGITQSPKYLFRKEGQNVTLSCEQNLNHDAMYWYRQDPGQGLRLIYYSQIVNDFQKGDIAEGYSVSREKKESFPLTVTSAQKNPTAFYLCASSSGQPYNEQFFGPGTRLTVL.

This clone was observed a single time. One end of the junction is discordant with germline, which a read error may explain. J is TRBJ1-5 and V is TRBV7-9; D gene uncertain. This CDR3 has 12 residues. Germline V gene data show CDR1 as SEHNR and CDR2 as FQNEAQ (reference sequence). The CDR3 bases are TGTTCCAGCAGCAACCCGGATCAGCCCCAGCATTTT. Amino acid sequence: CSSSNPDQPQHF.

V usage is TRBV7-2 and J usage is TRBJ2-1; 11 nucleotides align to TRBD1. Trimming at V came to 5 bases and at J to 8 bases, leaving 5 bases not matched to a gene. The CDR3 covers 14 residues. Germline assignment: CDR1 SGHTA and CDR2 FQGNSA. In DNA, the CDR3 is TGTGCCAGCAGCCCCGGGACAGGGGGTGATGAGCAGTTCTTC. This gives the protein CASSPGTGGDEQFF.

The chain links TRBV6-1 to TRBJ1-4, with D hard to call. Between the trimmed V and J ends, which lost 4 bases and 1 base, there was a span of 10 bases. CDR1 and CDR2 (germline): MNHNS, SASEGT. The CDR3 is made up of 15 amino acids. The CDR3 is CASSGGEQTNEKLFF. DNA of the CDR3: TGTGCCAGCAGTGGCGGGGAGCAAACTAATGAAAAACTGTTTTTT.

This clone appeared a single time. The V and J genes are TRBV7-3 and TRBJ2-2; TRBD2 matches 9 bases. The germline CDR1 and CDR2 sequences are SGHTA and FQGTGA. The CDR3 has 18 amino acids. The V and J ends lost 4 bases and 4 bases, in that order; junction bases with no gene match: 13. The CDR3 is CASSSSPLAGRGTGELFF. CDR3 nucleotides: TGTGCCAGCAGCTCGTCCCCCCTAGCGGGGAGGGGCACCGGGGAGCTGTTTTTT.

The chain links TRBV27 to TRBJ2-2, with 12 bases fitting TRBD2. V lost 6 bases to trimming and J lost 4 bases; unmatched junction nucleotides: 3. Germline V gene lookup returns CDR1 MNHEY and CDR2 SMNVEV (reference sequence). This CDR3 spans 15 amino acids. The CDR3 reads CASRLAGGPTGELFF. In DNA, the CDR3 is TGTGCCAGCAGACTAGCGGGGGGACCCACCGGGGAGCTGTTTTTT.

The rearrangement uses TRBV2 and TRBJ2-5, with D possibly being TRBD1 (6 bases). V was cut by 5 bases and J by 5 bases, with 18 bases left in between. The CDR3 has 15 amino acids. Germline V gene sequence: CDR1 SNHLY, CDR2 FYNNEI. The CDR3 spells CASSKTGQHLETQYF. CDR3 bases: TGTGCCAGCAGTAAAACGGGACAACACTTGGAGACCCAGTACTTC. The full variable domain, rest sourced from reference TRBV2 and TRBJ2-5, is EPEVTQTPSHQVTQMGQEVILRCVPISNHLYFYWYRQILGQKVEFLVSFYNNEISEKSEIFDDQFSVERPDGSNFTLKIRSTKLEDSAMYFCASSKTGQHLETQYFGPGTRLLVL.

Ten or more counts support this clone. This chain joins TRBV6-5 and TRBJ2-3; no definite D call. The ends were cut back, 6 bases at V and 3 bases at J, with 16 bases in the middle. The CDR3 has 15 amino acids. Per the germline V gene, CDR1 is MNHEY and CDR2 is SVGAGI. The CDR3 region has the DNA TGTGCCAGCAGCCGTGACTGGATGTCAACAGATACGCAGTATTTT. Translated, it gives CASSRDWMSTDTQYF.

The CDR3 is CASSSLTQPQETQYF. The CDR3 nucleotides read TGCGCCAGCAGCTCATTGACTCAGCCCCAAGAGACCCAGTACTTC. The rearrangement uses TRBV5-1 and TRBJ2-5; D call uncertain. This CDR3 spans 15 amino acids. Trimming took off 3 bases at V and 1 base at J, with 13 bases between the two ends. The germline gives CDR1 SGHRS, CDR2 YFSETQ.

This sequence joins TRBV6-6 and TRBJ1-5, with 8 positions matching TRBD1. From germline, CDR1 is MNHNY and CDR2 SVGAGI (reference sequence). This CDR3 is built from 16 residues. J lost 6 bases, V lost 0 bases, and 7 bases had no gene match. CDR3 sequence: CASSYSSGDRSQPQHF. The CDR3 DNA reads TGTGCCAGCAGTTACTCTTCAGGGGACAGGTCTCAGCCCCAGCATTTT.

The J gene is TRBJ2-2, the V gene TRBV11-3, with 9 bases aligning to TRBD2. V was pared by 5 bases and J by 3 bases, with 7 bases of the junction left unmatched. The V gene's germline CDR1 is SGHNT and CDR2 YENEEA. CDR3 size: 16 residues. CDR3 bases: TGTGCCAGCAGCCCTCGACTAGCGGTCGACACCGGGGAGCTGTTTTTT. Protein sequence: CASSPRLAVDTGELFF.

The chain couples TRBV28 to TRBJ1-6, with D uncertain. The CDR3 consists of 12 residues. Germline CDR1 is MDHEN and CDR2 is SYDVKM. V dropped 2 bases and J dropped 10 bases, with 6 bases sitting between them. The chain's CDR3 is CASSLAESPLHF. CDR3 bases: TGTGCCAGCAGTTTAGCGGAATCACCCCTCCACTTT. The full variable domain, rest sourced from reference TRBV28 and TRBJ1-6, is DVKVTQSSRYLVKRTGEKVFLECVQDMDHENMFWYRQDPGLGLRLIYFSYDVKMKEKGDIPEGYSVSREKKERFSLILESASTNQTSMYLCASSLAESPLHFGNGTRLTVT.